One sample yielded the 17 T cell receptor beta chains listed below, sequenced in a study of PD-L1 blockade in urothelial cancer. The table came from immunoSEQ multiplex PCR; TCRdb's copy has only in-frame clones and leaves some out. The repertoire holds tens of thousands of clones, 77% seen once, with less than 4.5% in the top ten. The specimen comprised PBMCs, sampled around atezolizumab (anti-PD-L1) treatment. These TCRs come from a man aged 65-85 years with urothelial cancer.

This chain joins TRBV27 and TRBJ1-2; D is possibly TRBD1 (6 bases). The CDR3 has 14 residues. Trimming stripped 2 bases from V and 5 bases from J, with 12 bases between. CDR1 and CDR2 (germline): MNHEY, SMNVEV (reference sequence). Here the CDR3 reads CASSLTGHGYGYTF. The DNA for the CDR3 is TGTGCCAGCAGTTTAACAGGGCATGGGTATGGCTACACCTTC.

This clone was seen once. This rearrangement joins TRBV7-9 to TRBJ2-3, with D uncertain. Trimming removed 5 bases at V and 2 bases at J, with 14 bases between. This CDR3 spans 15 amino acids. The V gene's germline CDR1 is SEHNR and CDR2 FQNEAQ (reference sequence). The CDR3 nucleotides are TGTGCCAGCAGCCTGAACCAAGACTTCACAGATACGCAGTATTTT. This sequence encodes CASSLNQDFTDTQYF.

The count of this clone is one. The chain has TRBV5-4 and TRBJ1-2; the D gene is possibly TRBD1 (5 bases). Trimming removed 5 bases at V and 5 bases at J, with 16 bases between. CDR1 is SGHNT, CDR2 YYREEE, per germline (reference sequence). CDR3 length: 14 amino acids. The chain's CDR3 is CASSRWGVGYGYTF. In nucleotides, the CDR3 is TGTGCCAGCAGTAGATGGGGGGTTGGGTATGGCTACACCTTC.

The CDR3 loop is CASSPSGGSANTEAFF. The CDR3 DNA reads TGTGCCAGCTCACCATCCGGGGGATCGGCGAACACTGAAGCTTTCTTT. The chain uses TRBV18 and TRBJ1-1; D perhaps matches TRBD1 (5 bases). The CDR3 consists of 16 residues. Germline V gives CDR1 KGHSH, CDR2 LQKENI. With 2 bases removed from V and 1 base from J, the gap between germline ends came to 14 bases.

The chain couples TRBV9 to TRBJ1-3, with unresolved D. CDR3 length: 17 residues. The V end lost 0 bases, the J end lost 3 bases, and 16 bases lay between the germline ends. CDR1 SGDLS and CDR2 YYNGEE come from the germline V gene. CDR3 DNA: TGTGCCAGCAGCGTAGATGAGCGTCCGTTGATTGGAAACACCATATATTTT. Translation gives CASSVDERPLIGNTIYF.

This clone has just one count. The V and J genes are TRBV6-6 and TRBJ1-1; D not resolved. V dropped 6 bases and J dropped 4 bases, with 18 bases sitting between them. The CDR3 contains 15 residues. Germline V gene lookup returns CDR1 MNHNY and CDR2 SVGAGI (reference sequence). The CDR3 spells CASSPRDGRLTEAFF. The CDR3 coding sequence is TGTGCCAGCAGCCCCAGAGACGGCAGGCTCACTGAAGCTTTCTTT.

The rearrangement uses TRBV19 and TRBJ1-1, with D hard to call. V lost 7 bases, J lost 1 base, and 13 bases lay in between. Germline V gene sequence: CDR1 LNHDA, CDR2 SQIVND (reference sequence). The CDR3 has 14 residues. CDR3 region: CASIRRPGNTEAFF. CDR3 nucleotide sequence: TGTGCCAGTATTAGGCGACCGGGGAACACTGAAGCTTTCTTT.

The CDR3 coding sequence is TGCGCCAGCAGCCCGAGAGGGACCGGGGAGCTGTTTTTT. As protein: CASSPRGTGELFF. The chain joins TRBV4-1 to TRBJ2-2; D perhaps matches TRBD2 (5 bases). Deletions cut 4 bases from V and 5 bases from J, with 8 bases between. The CDR3 runs 13 residues. Germline assignment: CDR1 MGHRA and CDR2 YSYEKL.

The V call is TRBV18, the J call TRBJ2-7; the match to TRBD1 covers 11 bases. V shed 4 bases, J shed 0 bases, and the junction held 5 bases outside the gene matches. Germline V CDR1 and CDR2: KGHSH, LQKENI. This CDR3 has 16 amino acids. CDR3 amino acids: CASSRRGTGGSYEQYF. The CDR3 DNA reads as TGTGCCAGCTCACGCAGAGGGACAGGGGGCTCCTACGAGCAGTACTTC.

V gene TRBV6-5 combines with J gene TRBJ2-1; TRBD1 matches at 8 bases. The junction had 9 bases not matched to a gene; V was cut back by 3 bases and J by 5 bases. This CDR3 spans 16 amino acids. Germline V gives CDR1 MNHEY, CDR2 SVGAGI. CDR3 coding DNA: TGTGCCAGCAGTTATTCGGCTGGGACAGGAGACAATGAGCAGTTCTTC. Translation gives CASSYSAGTGDNEQFF.

The chain has TRBV5-1 and TRBJ2-2; D is unresolved. CDR1 is SGHRS, CDR2 YFSETQ, per germline. V gave up 4 bases and J gave up 3 bases, with 13 bases separating them. CDR3 length equals 15 residues. CDR3 DNA: TGCGCCAGCAGCCACACATCATCGTACACCGGGGAGCTGTTTTTT. This sequence encodes CASSHTSSYTGELFF.

The rearrangement links TRBV7-3 to TRBJ1-4, with a weak D call TRBD1 (6 bases). V lost 4 bases and J 8 bases, leaving 29 bases between the germline ends. The CDR3 runs 19 residues. Germline V gene sequence: CDR1 SGHTA, CDR2 FQGTGA. The CDR3 reads CASSSITNPSGQRGEKLFF. In DNA form, the CDR3 reads TGTGCCAGCAGCTCAATAACGAACCCTAGCGGACAGCGCGGAGAAAAACTGTTTTTT. Using reference TRBV7-3 and TRBJ1-4 for the parts outside the CDR3, the full variable domain is GAGVSQTPSNKVTEKGKYVELRCDPISGHTALYWYRQSLGQGPEFLIYFQGTGAADDSGLPNDRFFAVRPEGSVSTLKIQRTERGDSAVYLCASSSITNPSGQRGEKLFFGSGTQLSVL.

The chain has TRBV5-6 and TRBJ2-7; possibly TRBD2 for D (6 bases). The CDR3 consists of 18 residues. The V and J ends lost 4 bases and 1 base respectively, with 24 bases between them. Germline CDR1 SGHDT, CDR2 YYEEEE. CDR3 region: CASSQPSPAGWGSYEQYF. CDR3 nucleotides: TGTGCCAGCAGCCAGCCGAGCCCAGCGGGCTGGGGTTCCTACGAGCAGTACTTC.

The chain recombines TRBV29-1 with TRBJ2-1, with 10 bases aligning to TRBD2. V lost 6 bases, J lost 9 bases, and 8 bases stayed unmatched. Germline CDR1 and CDR2: SQVTM and ANQGSEA. This CDR3 is 13 amino acids long. CDR3 nucleotides: TGCAGCGTCGCCGATCGACTAGCGGGTGAGCAGTTCTTC. It translates to CSVADRLAGEQFF.

The chain joins TRBV5-1 to TRBJ2-1; the match to TRBD2 covers 9 bases. The CDR3 is 17 amino acids. The V segment lost 0 bases and the J segment 6 bases; nucleotides outside the gene matches: 10. Germline loops: CDR1 SGHRS, CDR2 YFSETQ. This CDR3 is CASSLASGGTTINEQFF. CDR3 nucleotide sequence: TGCGCCAGCAGCTTGGCGAGCGGGGGGACCACTATCAATGAGCAGTTCTTC.

The rearrangement joins TRBV2 to TRBJ2-7, with TRBD2 matching 11 bases. V lost 11 bases to trimming and J lost 1 base; unmatched junction nucleotides: 7. The CDR3 length is 14 residues. Germline V gene data show CDR1 as SNHLY and CDR2 as FYNNEI. CDR3 sequence: CACGWTSGSYEQYF. In DNA, the CDR3 is TGTGCCTGCGGCTGGACTAGCGGGTCCTACGAGCAGTACTTC.

The chain is built from TRBV5-1 and TRBJ2-3, with 10 positions matching TRBD1. Losses at the gene ends were 3 bases for V and 3 bases for J; bases not matched to a gene: 4. The CDR3 has 15 amino acids. CDR1 SGHRS and CDR2 YFSETQ come from the germline V gene. The CDR3 DNA sequence: TGCGCCAGCAGCTCAGACAGGGGGCGGACAGATACGCAGTATTTT. Its translation is CASSSDRGRTDTQYF.